This passage covers 5 T cell receptor beta chains from one sample sequenced in a study of beta chain features in type 1 diabetes. Reverse transcribing all isolated RNA meant expressed TCRB transcripts were sequenced. Sequenced by immunoSEQ multiplex PCR; TCRdb stores in-frame clones only, minus some. The sample yields 250,000 to 300,000 clones, approximately 8% seen once. The sequencing input was central memory CD4+ T cells from blood. Source of these receptors: a woman aged 18-29 years in good health.

This clone was detected many times. The V call is TRBV7-9, the J call TRBJ2-1; 8 positions match TRBD1. The CDR3 has 14 amino acids. Germline assignment: CDR1 SEHNR and CDR2 FQNEAQ (reference sequence). V lost 6 bases and J lost 3; bases outside the gene matches: 4. The CDR3 spells CASSPGQGYNEQFF. In DNA form, the CDR3 reads TGTGCCAGCAGTCCTGGACAGGGCTACAATGAGCAGTTCTTC.

In this sample, this clone turned up many times. The chain is built from TRBV7-8 and TRBJ2-1; TRBD1 agrees at 7 bases. Trimming at V came to 3 bases and at J to 6 bases, leaving 5 bases not matched to a gene. The CDR3 sequence is 14 residues long. The germline V gene has CDR1 SGHVS and CDR2 FQNEAQ. The CDR3 nucleotides are TGTGCCAGCAGCTTGCAGACAGGGCCCAATGAGCAGTTCTTC. The encoded protein is CASSLQTGPNEQFF. Full variable domain (rest looked up from reference TRBV7-8 and TRBJ2-1): GAGVSQSPRYKVAKRGQDVALRCDPISGHVSLFWYQQALGQGPEFLTYFQNEAQLDKSGLPSDRFFAERPEGSVSTLKIQRTQQEDSAVYLCASSLQTGPNEQFFGPGTRLTVL.

The chain couples TRBV28 to TRBJ1-1; D is unclear. This CDR3 contains 14 residues. Trimming removed 5 bases at V and 2 bases at J, with 12 bases between. Germline CDR1 MDHEN, CDR2 SYDVKM. CDR3 coding DNA: TGTGCCAGCAGTCTAGCGGACGGAAACACTGAAGCTTTCTTT. As protein: CASSLADGNTEAFF. The entire variable domain, with the rest obtained from reference TRBV28 and TRBJ1-1, is as follows: DVKVTQSSRYLVKRTGEKVFLECVQDMDHENMFWYRQDPGLGLRLIYFSYDVKMKEKGDIPEGYSVSREKKERFSLILESASTNQTSMYLCASSLADGNTEAFFGQGTRLTVV.

In its sample, this clone was seen a few times. This rearrangement joins TRBV7-9 to TRBJ1-2; D ambiguous. CDR1 SEHNR and CDR2 FQNEAQ come from the germline V gene (reference sequence). This CDR3 comprises 14 residues. V was shortened by 1 base and J by 6 bases, with 12 bases between the two germline ends. CDR3 loop: CASSLGTNGDGYTF. CDR3 in DNA: TGTGCCAGCAGCTTAGGAACAAACGGGGATGGCTACACCTTC.

The chain joins TRBV29-1 to TRBJ1-1; unclear D gene. The V end lost 5 bases, the J end lost 4 bases, and 8 bases lay between the germline ends. Per the germline V gene, CDR1 is SQVTM and CDR2 is ANQGSEA. This CDR3 region has 11 residues. The CDR3 sequence: CSVSVITEAFF. The CDR3 nucleotides read TGCAGCGTTTCGGTGATCACTGAAGCTTTCTTT.